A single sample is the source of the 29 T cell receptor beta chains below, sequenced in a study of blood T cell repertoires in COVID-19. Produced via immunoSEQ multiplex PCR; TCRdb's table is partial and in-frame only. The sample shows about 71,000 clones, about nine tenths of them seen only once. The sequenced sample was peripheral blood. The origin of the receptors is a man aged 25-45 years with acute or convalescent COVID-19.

CDR3: CASSFRTSFNEQFF. The DNA of the CDR3 is TGTGCCAGCAGCTTCAGGACTAGCTTCAATGAGCAGTTCTTC. V usage is TRBV5-4 and J usage is TRBJ2-1; TRBD2 matches at 8 bases. There are 14 residues in the CDR3. Germline V gene data show CDR1 as SGHNT and CDR2 as YYREEE (reference sequence). V was clipped by 2 bases and J by 6 bases; unmatched bases: 4.

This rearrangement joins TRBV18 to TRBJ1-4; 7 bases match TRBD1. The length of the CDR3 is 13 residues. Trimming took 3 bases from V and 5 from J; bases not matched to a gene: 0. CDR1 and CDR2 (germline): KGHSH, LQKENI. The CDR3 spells CASSPGQNEKLFF. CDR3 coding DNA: TGTGCCAGCTCACCGGGACAGAATGAAAAACTGTTTTTT.

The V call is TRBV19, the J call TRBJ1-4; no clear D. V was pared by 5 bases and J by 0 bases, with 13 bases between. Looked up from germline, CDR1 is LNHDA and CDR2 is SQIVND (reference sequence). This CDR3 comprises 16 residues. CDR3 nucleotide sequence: TGTGCCAGTAGTTCAGGAATCATTGCAACTAATGAAAAACTGTTTTTT. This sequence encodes CASSSGIIATNEKLFF.

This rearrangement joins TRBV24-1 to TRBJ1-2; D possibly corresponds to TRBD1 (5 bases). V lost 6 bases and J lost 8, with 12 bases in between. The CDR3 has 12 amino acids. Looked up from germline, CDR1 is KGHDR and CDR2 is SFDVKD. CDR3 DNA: TGTGCCACCAGTCAAGGACAAATCGGCTACACCTTC. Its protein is CATSQGQIGYTF.

Written as DNA, the CDR3 is TGTGCCAGCAGCTTAGCAGCGGAAAAACTGTTTTTT. This encodes CASSLAAEKLFF. The rearrangement uses TRBV11-2 and TRBJ1-4; no clear D gene. This CDR3 comprises 12 residues. CDR1 is SGHAT, CDR2 FQNNGV, per germline. Trimming took 1 base from V and 8 from J, leaving 5 bases between them. Combining the CDR3 with reference TRBV11-2 and TRBJ1-4 gives the whole variable domain EAGVAQSPRYKIIEKRQSVAFWCNPISGHATLYWYQQILGQGPKLLIQFQNNGVVDDSQLPKDRFSAERLKGVDSTLKIQPAKLEDSAVYLCASSLAAEKLFFGSGTQLSVL.

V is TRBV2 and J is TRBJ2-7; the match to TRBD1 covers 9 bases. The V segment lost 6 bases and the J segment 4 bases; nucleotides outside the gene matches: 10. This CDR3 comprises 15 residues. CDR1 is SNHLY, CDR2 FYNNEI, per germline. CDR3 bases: TGTGCCAGCAGGTCCCTGACAGGGGGACATTACGAGCAGTACGTC. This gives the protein CASRSLTGGHYEQYV.

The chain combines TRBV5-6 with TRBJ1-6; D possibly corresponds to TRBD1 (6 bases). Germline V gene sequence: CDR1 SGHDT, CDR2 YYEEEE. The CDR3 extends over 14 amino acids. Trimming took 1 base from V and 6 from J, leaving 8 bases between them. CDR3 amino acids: CASSLLGGNSPLHF. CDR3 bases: TGTGCCAGCAGCTTGCTAGGGGGTAATTCACCCCTCCACTTT.

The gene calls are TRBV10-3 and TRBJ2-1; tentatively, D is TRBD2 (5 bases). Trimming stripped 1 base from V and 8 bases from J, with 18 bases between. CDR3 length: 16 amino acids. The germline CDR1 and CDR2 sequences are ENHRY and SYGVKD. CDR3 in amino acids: CAISELRVARSHEQFF. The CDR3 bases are TGTGCCATCAGTGAGTTGAGGGTTGCGCGCAGCCATGAGCAGTTCTTC.

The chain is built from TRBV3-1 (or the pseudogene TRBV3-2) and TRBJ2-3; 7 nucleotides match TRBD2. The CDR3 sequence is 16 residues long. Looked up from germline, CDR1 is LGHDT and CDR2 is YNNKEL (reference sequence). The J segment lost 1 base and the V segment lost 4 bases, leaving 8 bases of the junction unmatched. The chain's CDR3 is CASSPIGGGGTDTQYF. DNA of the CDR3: TGTGCCAGCAGCCCAATCGGCGGGGGAGGCACAGATACGCAGTATTTT.

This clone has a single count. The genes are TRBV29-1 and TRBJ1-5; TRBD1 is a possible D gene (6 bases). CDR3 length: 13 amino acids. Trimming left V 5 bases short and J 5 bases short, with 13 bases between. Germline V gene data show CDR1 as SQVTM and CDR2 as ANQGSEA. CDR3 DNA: TGCAGCGTTCATCCGGGGGGCGATCAGCCCCAGCATTTT. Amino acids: CSVHPGGDQPQHF.

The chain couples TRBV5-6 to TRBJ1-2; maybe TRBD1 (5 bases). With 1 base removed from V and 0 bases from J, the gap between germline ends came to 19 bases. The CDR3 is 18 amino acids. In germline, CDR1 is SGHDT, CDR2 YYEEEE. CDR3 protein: CASSLTQGIFLSNYGYTF. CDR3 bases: TGTGCCAGCAGCTTGACCCAGGGTATATTCCTATCTAACTATGGCTACACCTTC.

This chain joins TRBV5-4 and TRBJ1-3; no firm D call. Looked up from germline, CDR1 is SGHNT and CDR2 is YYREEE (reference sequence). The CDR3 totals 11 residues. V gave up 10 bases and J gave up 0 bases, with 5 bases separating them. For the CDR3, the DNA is TGTGCCCCAATCTCTGGAAACACCATATATTTT. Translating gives CAPISGNTIYF.

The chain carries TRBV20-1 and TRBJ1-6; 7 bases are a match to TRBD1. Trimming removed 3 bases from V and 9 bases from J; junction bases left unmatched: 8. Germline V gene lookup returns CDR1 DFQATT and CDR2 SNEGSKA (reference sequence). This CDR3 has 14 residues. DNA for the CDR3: TGCAGTGCTAGTTTAGGACAGGAGGGTTCACCCCTCCACTTT. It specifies CSASLGQEGSPLHF.

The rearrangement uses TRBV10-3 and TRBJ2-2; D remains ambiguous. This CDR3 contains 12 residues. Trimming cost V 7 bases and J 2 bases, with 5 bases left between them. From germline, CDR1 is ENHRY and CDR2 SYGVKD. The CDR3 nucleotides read TGTGCCATCAATCGTAACACCGGGGAGCTGTTTTTT. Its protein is CAINRNTGELFF.

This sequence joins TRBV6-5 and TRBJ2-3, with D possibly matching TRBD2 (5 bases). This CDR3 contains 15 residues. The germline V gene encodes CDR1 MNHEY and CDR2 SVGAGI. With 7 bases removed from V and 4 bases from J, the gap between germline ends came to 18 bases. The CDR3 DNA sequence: TGTGCCAGCAATTTGAGAAGAGGGCGCGCAGATACGCAGTATTTT. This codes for CASNLRRGRADTQYF.

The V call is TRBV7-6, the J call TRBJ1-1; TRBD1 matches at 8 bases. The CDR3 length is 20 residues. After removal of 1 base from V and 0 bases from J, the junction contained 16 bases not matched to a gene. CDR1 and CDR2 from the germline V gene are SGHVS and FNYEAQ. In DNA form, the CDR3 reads TGTGCCAGCAGCTTAGTGGGTGCAGGGGGCGCTTACCCCATGAACACTGAAGCTTTCTTT. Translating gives CASSLVGAGGAYPMNTEAFF.

This CDR3 is CASSQGFGRDNSPLHF. The CDR3, as DNA: TGTGCCAGCAGCCAAGGATTTGGCAGGGATAATTCACCCCTCCACTTT. The J gene is TRBJ1-6, the V gene TRBV3-1 (or the pseudogene TRBV3-2), with D possibly being TRBD1 (5 bases). Germline CDR1 is LGHDT and CDR2 is YNNKEL (reference sequence). The CDR3 length is 16 residues. V lost 1 base, J lost 5 bases, and 12 bases lay in between.

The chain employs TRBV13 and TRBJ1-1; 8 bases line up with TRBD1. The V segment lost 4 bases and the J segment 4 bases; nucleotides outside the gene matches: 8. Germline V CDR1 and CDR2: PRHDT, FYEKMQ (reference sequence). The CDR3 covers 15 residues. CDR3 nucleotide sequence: TGTGCCAGCAGCTCGGAGACAGGGGTAGGCACTGAAGCTTTCTTT. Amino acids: CASSSETGVGTEAFF. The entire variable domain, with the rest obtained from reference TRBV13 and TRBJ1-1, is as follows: AAGVIQSPRHLIKEKRETATLKCYPIPRHDTVYWYQQGPGQDPQFLISFYEKMQSDKGSIPDRFSAQQFSDYHSELNMSSLELGDSALYFCASSSETGVGTEAFFGQGTRLTVV.

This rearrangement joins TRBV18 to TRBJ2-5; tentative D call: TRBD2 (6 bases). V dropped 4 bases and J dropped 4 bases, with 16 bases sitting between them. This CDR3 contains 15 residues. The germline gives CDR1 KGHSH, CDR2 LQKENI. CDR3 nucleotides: TGTGCCAGCTCACGCCGGGACCTCGGGAGAGAGACCCAGTACTTC. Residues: CASSRRDLGRETQYF.

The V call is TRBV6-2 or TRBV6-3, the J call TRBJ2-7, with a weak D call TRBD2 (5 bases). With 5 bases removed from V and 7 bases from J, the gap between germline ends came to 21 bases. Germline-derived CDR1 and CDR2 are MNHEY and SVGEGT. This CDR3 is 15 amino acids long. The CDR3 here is CASSTPGGGYGEQYF. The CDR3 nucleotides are TGTGCCAGCAGTACGCCCGGAGGAGGATATGGGGAGCAGTACTTC.

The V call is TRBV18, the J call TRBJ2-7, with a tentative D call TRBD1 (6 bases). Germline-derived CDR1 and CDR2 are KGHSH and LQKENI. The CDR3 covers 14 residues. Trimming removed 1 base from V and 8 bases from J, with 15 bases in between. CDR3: CASSPHPGAGQQYV. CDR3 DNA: TGTGCCAGCTCACCACATCCAGGGGCCGGGCAGCAGTACGTC.

The CDR3 region is CASSQDNRGYAYNSPLHF. The DNA of the CDR3 is TGTGCCAGCAGCCAAGACAATAGGGGTTACGCCTATAATTCACCCCTCCACTTT. The gene calls are TRBV14 and TRBJ1-6; TRBD1 is a possible D gene (5 bases). Trimming left V 0 bases short and J 2 bases short, with 14 bases between. Germline lookup yields CDR1 SGHDN and CDR2 FVKESK. This CDR3 comprises 18 residues.

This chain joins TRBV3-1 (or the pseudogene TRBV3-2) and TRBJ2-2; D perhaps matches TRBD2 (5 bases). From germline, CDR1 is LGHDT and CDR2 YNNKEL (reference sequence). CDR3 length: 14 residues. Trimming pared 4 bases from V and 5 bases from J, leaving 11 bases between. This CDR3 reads CASSPTEGTGELFF. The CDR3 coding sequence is TGTGCCAGCAGCCCCACCGAGGGTACCGGGGAGCTGTTTTTT.

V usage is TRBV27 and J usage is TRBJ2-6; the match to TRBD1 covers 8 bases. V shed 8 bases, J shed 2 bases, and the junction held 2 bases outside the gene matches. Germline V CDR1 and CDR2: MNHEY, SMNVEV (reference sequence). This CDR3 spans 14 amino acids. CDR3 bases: TGTGCCAGCTCAGGGGGCGCTGGGGCCAACGTCCTGACTTTC. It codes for CASSGGAGANVLTF.

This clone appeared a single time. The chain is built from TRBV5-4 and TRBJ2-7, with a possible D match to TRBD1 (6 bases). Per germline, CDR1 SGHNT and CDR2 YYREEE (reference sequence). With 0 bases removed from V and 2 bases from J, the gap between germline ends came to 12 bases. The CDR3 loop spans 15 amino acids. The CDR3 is CASSLDRGWPYEQYV. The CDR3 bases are TGTGCCAGCAGCTTGGATAGGGGGTGGCCCTACGAGCAGTACGTC.

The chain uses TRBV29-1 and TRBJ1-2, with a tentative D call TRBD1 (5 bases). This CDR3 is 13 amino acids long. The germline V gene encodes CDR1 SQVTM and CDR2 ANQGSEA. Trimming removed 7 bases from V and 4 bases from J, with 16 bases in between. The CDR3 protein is CSALQGWGYGYTF. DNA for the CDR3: TGCAGCGCCCTCCAGGGATGGGGCTATGGCTACACCTTC.

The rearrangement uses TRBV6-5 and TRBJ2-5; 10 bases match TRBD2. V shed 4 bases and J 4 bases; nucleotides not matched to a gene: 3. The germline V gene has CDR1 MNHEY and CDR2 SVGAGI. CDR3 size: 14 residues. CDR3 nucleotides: TGTGCCAGCAGTTTACTAGCGGGGAGAGAGACCCAGTACTTC. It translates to CASSLLAGRETQYF.

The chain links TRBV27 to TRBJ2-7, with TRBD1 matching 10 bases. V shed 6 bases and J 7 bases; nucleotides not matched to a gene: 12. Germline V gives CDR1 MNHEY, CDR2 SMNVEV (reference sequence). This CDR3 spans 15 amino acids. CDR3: CASRTPGQGSREQYF. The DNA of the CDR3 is TGTGCCAGCAGAACACCGGGACAGGGGTCGAGGGAGCAGTACTTC.

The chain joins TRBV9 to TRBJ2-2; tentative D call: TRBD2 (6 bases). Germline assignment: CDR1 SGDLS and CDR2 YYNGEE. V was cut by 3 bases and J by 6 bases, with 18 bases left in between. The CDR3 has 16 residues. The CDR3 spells CASSGARGTSSGELFF. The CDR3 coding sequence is TGTGCCAGCAGCGGGGCTCGCGGGACCAGTTCCGGGGAGCTGTTTTTT.